The entry below describes one TCR beta chain. Its target is not known. V dropped 5 bases and J dropped 0 bases, with 7 bases sitting between them. Germline values: CDR1 SEHNR, CDR2 FQNEAQ (reference sequence). The CDR3 length is 13 residues. This sample is drawn from a study of identical twins. Study conclusions and caveats: Models underpredicted monozygotic twin sharing of out-of-frame TCR alpha.

Healthy Caucasian individuals made up all the donors. TCRdb fed the 5' RACE reads into MiXCR, producing one record per CDR3 protein. The repertoire holds roughly 500,000 distinct CDR3 sequences, approximately 22% seen once, with around 1% in the top ten. The same data also went into a second study, on T cells expressing NK-cell markers. That paper states: Sorted CD3+CD56+NKG2C+, CD3+CD56+NKG2C- and CD3+CD56-NKG2C+ T cells provided the TCR beta repertoires.

Sequenced: CD4+ T cells sorted from blood. This receptor was taken from a woman between 18 and 29 years old in good health. The chain carries TRBV7-9 and TRBJ1-1; D is unclear. The CDR3 coding sequence is TGTGCCAGCAGCGCGGAAGTGAACACTGAAGCTTTCTTT. The encoded protein is CASSAEVNTEAFF.